The entry below gives a single TCR beta chain sequence along with its context. This sample is part of a study of technical replicates of blood from a few donors. Germline CDR1 and CDR2: SNHLY and FYNNEI. The germline V and J ends were trimmed by 5 bases and 4 bases, with 22 bases remaining between them. CDR3 size: 17 residues. Clones were sequenced by immunoSEQ multiplex PCR, and TCRdb holds only the in-frame ones, with some missing. The repertoire has about 84,000 clones, 95% to 98% of them found once; the top ten carry more than 0.15%. The chain is built from TRBV2 and TRBJ2-3, with D possibly matching TRBD2 (7 bases). The receptor comes from a human donor in good health. Sequencing was carried out using T cells isolated from PBMCs. Here the CDR3 DNA reads TGTGCCAGCAGTCTCAATCCTTACCTGGGGGGGCCAGATACGCAGTATTTT. The encoded protein is CASSLNPYLGGPDTQYF.